Following are 29 T cell receptor beta chains from one sample sequenced in a study of graft-versus-host responses after intestinal transplantation. The table came from immunoSEQ multiplex PCR; TCRdb's copy has only in-frame clones and leaves some out. The sample gives about 89,000 clones, about 94% of which show up once; about 0.2% is in the top ten. These TCRs are of unknown antigen specificity. The sequenced sample was unstimulated CD4+ T cells sorted from spleen or lymph node cells, obtained before transplant. Every receptor here comes from a human donor who was the organ donor for an intestinal transplant.

This chain joins TRBV5-1 and TRBJ2-3; 9 bases fit TRBD2. V lost 0 bases and J lost 4; bases outside the gene matches: 9. CDR1 SGHRS and CDR2 YFSETQ come from the germline V gene. The CDR3 runs 17 residues. CDR3 loop: CASSLAISGGRADTQYF. CDR3 DNA: TGCGCCAGCAGCTTGGCGATCAGCGGGGGGCGTGCAGATACGCAGTATTTT.

The chain couples TRBV6-1 to TRBJ2-7; D call uncertain. The CDR3 is made up of 13 amino acids. V was pared by 6 bases and J by 5 bases, with 14 bases between. Germline CDR1 is MNHNS and CDR2 is SASEGT. The CDR3 DNA follows: TGTGCCAGCAGGATACACCACCTTCACGAGCAGTACTTC. Translated, it gives CASRIHHLHEQYF.

The chain links TRBV2 to TRBJ1-1, with D uncertain. CDR1 and CDR2 (germline): SNHLY, FYNNEI. The CDR3 contains 12 residues. V was pared by 1 base and J by 3 bases, with 3 bases between. CDR3 sequence (DNA): TGTGCCAGCAGTGAAGGGTACACTGAAGCTTTCTTT. This sequence encodes CASSEGYTEAFF.

This sequence joins TRBV2 and TRBJ1-5, with no clear D. The CDR3 contains 12 residues. V was cut by 4 bases and J by 9 bases, with 10 bases left in between. Per germline, CDR1 SNHLY and CDR2 FYNNEI. The CDR3 loop reads CASSAYSVPQHF. CDR3 DNA: TGTGCCAGCAGTGCCTACTCTGTGCCCCAGCATTTT. The variable domain in full, completed from reference TRBV2 and TRBJ1-5, reads EPEVTQTPSHQVTQMGQEVILRCVPISNHLYFYWYRQILGQKVEFLVSFYNNEISEKSEIFDDQFSVERPDGSNFTLKIRSTKLEDSAMYFCASSAYSVPQHFGDGTRLSIL.

The V gene is TRBV11-2, the J gene TRBJ1-1; 7 bases line up with TRBD1. The CDR3 sequence is 14 residues long. CDR1 is SGHAT, CDR2 FQNNGV, per germline. J was trimmed by 7 bases and V by 0 bases; bases with no gene match: 5. CDR3 sequence (DNA): TGTGCCAGCAGCTTAGACAGGGGGGCCTTTGAAGCTTTCTTT. This encodes CASSLDRGAFEAFF.

J is TRBJ2-5 and V is TRBV6-5, with 8 bases fitting TRBD1. Germline V CDR1 and CDR2: MNHEY, SVGAGI. CDR3 length: 12 amino acids. The V and J ends lost 6 bases and 9 bases, in that order; junction bases with no gene match: 6. This CDR3 reads CASSLDRAAQYF. In nucleotides, the CDR3 is TGTGCCAGCAGCTTGGACAGGGCGGCCCAGTACTTC.

This chain uses TRBV2 with TRBJ1-6, with TRBD1 matching over 8 bases. CDR3 length: 13 amino acids. Germline loops: CDR1 SNHLY, CDR2 FYNNEI. V lost 5 bases to trimming and J lost 10 bases; unmatched junction nucleotides: 4. CDR3 coding DNA: TGTGCCAGCAGTTTGGACAGGGTCTCACCCCTCCACTTT. The encoded protein is CASSLDRVSPLHF.

The rearrangement joins TRBV18 to TRBJ1-2; D is possibly TRBD1 (6 bases). V lost 6 bases, J lost 2 bases, and 7 bases lay in between. Germline loops: CDR1 KGHSH, CDR2 LQKENI. This CDR3 is 12 amino acids long. CDR3 DNA: TGTGCCAGCTCGGACAGAAACTATGGCTACACCTTC. It codes for CASSDRNYGYTF.

The chain combines TRBV18 with TRBJ2-5; no firm D call. This CDR3 region has 12 residues. The germline V gene has CDR1 KGHSH and CDR2 LQKENI. Trimming cost V 2 bases and J 3 bases, with 4 bases left between them. CDR3 residues: CASSPNEETQYF. The CDR3 region has the DNA TGTGCCAGCTCACCAAACGAAGAGACCCAGTACTTC.

The J gene is TRBJ2-7, the V gene TRBV6-1; D gene ambiguous. Germline V gene sequence: CDR1 MNHNS, CDR2 SASEGT. Trimming shortened V by 5 bases and J by 2 bases, and 7 bases separated the two germline ends. The CDR3 consists of 12 residues. The CDR3, as DNA: TGTGCCAGCAGTACTGTACCCTACGAGCAGTACTTC. Its protein is CASSTVPYEQYF.

The gene calls are TRBV4-2 and TRBJ1-5; no reliable D call. The CDR3 length is 13 residues. Germline values: CDR1 LGHNA, CDR2 YNFKEQ. V shed 2 bases and J shed 16 bases, with 18 bases lying between them. The CDR3 DNA is TGTGCCAGCAGCCAAAGCCGGACGGCGCCTTTACATTTT. Translated, it gives CASSQSRTAPLHF.

The chain employs TRBV28 and TRBJ1-1, with TRBD1 as a possible D gene (6 bases). Germline values: CDR1 MDHEN, CDR2 SYDVKM. The length of the CDR3 is 15 residues. Trimming took off 2 bases at V and 6 bases at J, with 16 bases between the two ends. This chain's CDR3 is CASSLPPGELAEAFF. DNA of the CDR3: TGTGCCAGCAGTTTACCTCCAGGGGAACTCGCTGAAGCTTTCTTT.

The V call is TRBV28, the J call TRBJ1-2; D may be TRBD1 (6 bases). The germline V gene has CDR1 MDHEN and CDR2 SYDVKM. The length of the CDR3 is 12 residues. V was shortened by 8 bases and J by 2 bases, with 9 bases between the two germline ends. CDR3 amino acids: CASLTGNYGYTF. The CDR3 nucleotides are TGTGCCAGCTTGACAGGAAACTATGGCTACACCTTC.

The chain joins TRBV5-1 to TRBJ2-5; D gene ambiguous. CDR1 and CDR2 (germline): SGHRS, YFSETQ. Trimming cost V 1 base and J 1 base, with 5 bases left between them. The CDR3 has 13 residues. The CDR3, as DNA: TGCGCCAGCAGCTTGCAGGTCCAAGAGACCCAGTACTTC. As protein: CASSLQVQETQYF.

CDR3 loop: CASSPRVTEAFF. In DNA, the CDR3 is TGTGCCAGCTCACCACGGGTAACTGAAGCTTTCTTT. The rearrangement links TRBV18 to TRBJ1-1; no firm D call. Looked up from germline, CDR1 is KGHSH and CDR2 is LQKENI. V lost 1 base and J 5 bases, leaving 5 bases between the germline ends. The CDR3 covers 12 residues.

This chain uses TRBV29-1 with TRBJ1-2, with a tentative D call TRBD1 (5 bases). This CDR3 is built from 12 residues. Trimming shortened V by 2 bases and J by 5 bases, and 9 bases separated the two germline ends. From germline, CDR1 is SQVTM and CDR2 ANQGSEA. In DNA form, the CDR3 reads TGCAGCGTTGAAACGGCAGGGTATGGCTACACCTTC. Translating gives CSVETAGYGYTF.

The CDR3 sequence is CASSGGGYGYTF. The CDR3 nucleotides are TGTGCCAGCAGTGGAGGGGGCTATGGCTACACCTTC. The rearrangement uses TRBV2 and TRBJ1-2, with D possibly matching TRBD1 (6 bases). The germline V gene encodes CDR1 SNHLY and CDR2 FYNNEI. This CDR3 spans 12 amino acids. Trimming removed 4 bases from V and 4 bases from J, with 7 bases in between.

The V and J genes are TRBV7-9 and TRBJ1-2, with a tentative D call TRBD1 (6 bases). With 1 base removed from V and 4 bases from J, the gap between germline ends came to 19 bases. The CDR3 consists of 17 residues. The V gene's germline CDR1 is SEHNR and CDR2 FQNEAQ (reference sequence). CDR3 residues: CASSLVIPQGSAYGYTF. CDR3 coding DNA: TGTGCCAGCAGCTTAGTAATTCCTCAGGGGTCTGCCTATGGCTACACCTTC.

The rearrangement links TRBV7-9 to TRBJ1-5, with a possible D match to TRBD1 (6 bases). Germline V gene lookup returns CDR1 SEHNR and CDR2 FQNEAQ (reference sequence). The CDR3 totals 14 residues. V dropped 6 bases and J dropped 0 bases, with 9 bases sitting between them. The CDR3 sequence: CASSRTDSNQPQHF. DNA of the CDR3: TGTGCCAGCAGTCGGACAGATAGCAATCAGCCCCAGCATTTT.

The chain links TRBV29-1 to TRBJ1-5; 9 nucleotides match TRBD1. This CDR3 is built from 15 residues. J gave up 2 bases and V 6 bases, and 8 bases lay outside the gene matches. Germline CDR1 is SQVTM and CDR2 is ANQGSEA. The CDR3 DNA reads as TGCAGCGTATCCACAGGGGGCGCGGGCAATCAGCCCCAGCATTTT. Amino acid sequence: CSVSTGGAGNQPQHF.

The chain is built from TRBV6-5 and TRBJ1-2, with 7 bases that match TRBD1. V lost 5 bases and J lost 6; bases outside the gene matches: 6. The CDR3 consists of 13 residues. Germline-derived CDR1 and CDR2 are MNHEY and SVGAGI. This CDR3 reads CASSEADRDGYTF. CDR3 bases: TGTGCCAGCAGTGAAGCCGACAGGGATGGCTACACCTTC.

The chain combines TRBV11-2 with TRBJ2-7; 7 bases are shared with TRBD1. This CDR3 has 17 residues. Germline assignment: CDR1 SGHAT and CDR2 FQNNGV. The junction had 12 bases not matched to a gene; V was cut back by 2 bases and J by 2 bases. In DNA, the CDR3 is TGTGCCAGCAGCTTAATCCAGTCGGGACAGTCGACCTACGAGCAGTACTTC. Amino acids: CASSLIQSGQSTYEQYF.

The V call is TRBV9, the J call TRBJ2-1; 11 nucleotides line up with TRBD2. V shed 2 bases and J 4 bases; nucleotides not matched to a gene: 2. Germline CDR1 reads SGDLS; CDR2 reads YYNGEE. The CDR3 runs 15 residues. CDR3 amino acids: CASSVLAGGYNEQFF. The CDR3, as DNA: TGTGCCAGCAGCGTTTTAGCGGGGGGGTACAATGAGCAGTTCTTC.

This clone has more than one count but fewer than ten. The rearrangement links TRBV4-3 to TRBJ1-1, with D unresolved. Trimming shortened V by 0 bases and J by 6 bases, and 8 bases separated the two germline ends. This CDR3 region has 13 residues. The V gene's germline CDR1 is LGHNA and CDR2 YSLEER. CDR3 coding DNA: TGCGCCAGCAGCCAAGATAGGGCAGCTGAAGCTTTCTTT. It is translated as CASSQDRAAEAFF.

The V and J genes are TRBV5-4 and TRBJ1-1; D call uncertain. The CDR3 totals 15 residues. V lost 0 bases to trimming and J lost 0 bases, with 9 bases between them. Germline CDR1 reads SGHNT; CDR2 reads YYREEE (reference sequence). The CDR3 coding sequence is TGTGCCAGCAGCTTGGTCGGGGAGATGAACACTGAAGCTTTCTTT. This translates into CASSLVGEMNTEAFF.

V usage is TRBV2 and J usage is TRBJ2-7; D is undetermined. The CDR3 runs 14 residues. Trimming took off 3 bases at V and 0 bases at J, with 9 bases between the two ends. Germline CDR1 is SNHLY and CDR2 is FYNNEI. CDR3 region: CASSDTMGSYEQYF. The DNA of the CDR3 is TGTGCCAGCAGTGACACCATGGGCTCCTACGAGCAGTACTTC. Supplemented by reference TRBV2 and TRBJ2-7, the full variable domain reads EPEVTQTPSHQVTQMGQEVILRCVPISNHLYFYWYRQILGQKVEFLVSFYNNEISEKSEIFDDQFSVERPDGSNFTLKIRSTKLEDSAMYFCASSDTMGSYEQYFGPGTRLTVT.

The chain recombines TRBV6-5 with TRBJ2-3; either TRBD1 or TRBD2 may fit D (6 bases each). Germline V gene lookup returns CDR1 MNHEY and CDR2 SVGAGI. V gave up 8 bases and J gave up 12 bases, with 15 bases separating them. This CDR3 contains 11 residues. The CDR3 sequence: CASYNSGAQYF. DNA of the CDR3: TGTGCCAGCTACAATTCGGGGGCCCAGTATTTT.

The chain links TRBV15 to TRBJ2-7, with 12 bases matching TRBD2. This CDR3 comprises 14 residues. CDR1 LNHNV and CDR2 YYDKDF come from the germline V gene (reference sequence). J lost 6 bases, V lost 4 bases, and 4 bases had no gene match. This CDR3 reads CATSTGLAGREQYF. For the CDR3, the DNA is TGTGCCACCAGCACAGGACTAGCGGGGCGCGAGCAGTACTTC.

This chain links TRBV5-1 with TRBJ2-4, with D unresolved. Trimming cost V 4 bases and J 3 bases, with 14 bases left between them. The germline CDR1 and CDR2 sequences are SGHRS and YFSETQ. The CDR3 has 15 residues. The DNA of the CDR3 is TGCGCCAGCAGCCTTGGTTGGTTTGGCAAAAACATTCAGTACTTC. Its translation: CASSLGWFGKNIQYF.